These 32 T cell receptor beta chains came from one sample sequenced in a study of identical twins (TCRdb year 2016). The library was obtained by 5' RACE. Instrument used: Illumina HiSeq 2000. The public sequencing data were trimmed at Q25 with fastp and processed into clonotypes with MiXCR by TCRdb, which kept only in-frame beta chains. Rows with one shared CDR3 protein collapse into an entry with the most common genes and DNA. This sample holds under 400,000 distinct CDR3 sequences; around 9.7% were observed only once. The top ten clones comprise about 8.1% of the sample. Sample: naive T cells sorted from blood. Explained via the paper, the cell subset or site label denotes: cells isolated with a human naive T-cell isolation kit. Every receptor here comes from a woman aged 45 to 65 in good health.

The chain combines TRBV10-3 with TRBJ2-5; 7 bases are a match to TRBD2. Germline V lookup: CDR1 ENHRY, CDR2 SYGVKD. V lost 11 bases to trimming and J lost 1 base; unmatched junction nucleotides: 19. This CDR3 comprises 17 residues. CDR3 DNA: TGTGCCTCCCGGTCGGGTTTGAGGGAGGGAATCCAAGAGACCCAGTACTTC. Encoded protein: CASRSGLREGIQETQYF.

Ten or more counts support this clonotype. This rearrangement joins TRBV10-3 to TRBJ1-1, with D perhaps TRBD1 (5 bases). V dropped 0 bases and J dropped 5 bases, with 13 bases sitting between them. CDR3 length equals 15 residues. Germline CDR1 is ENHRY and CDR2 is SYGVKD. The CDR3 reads CAISESTQGRTEAFF. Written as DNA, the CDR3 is TGTGCCATCAGTGAGTCGACTCAGGGTAGGACTGAAGCTTTCTTT.

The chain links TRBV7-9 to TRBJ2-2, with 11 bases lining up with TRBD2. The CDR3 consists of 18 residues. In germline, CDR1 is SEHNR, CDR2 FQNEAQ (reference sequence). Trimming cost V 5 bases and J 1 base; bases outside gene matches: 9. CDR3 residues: CASSPRRGTSGNTGELFF. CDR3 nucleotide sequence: TGTGCCAGCAGCCCCCGACGAGGGACTAGCGGGAACACCGGGGAGCTGTTTTTT.

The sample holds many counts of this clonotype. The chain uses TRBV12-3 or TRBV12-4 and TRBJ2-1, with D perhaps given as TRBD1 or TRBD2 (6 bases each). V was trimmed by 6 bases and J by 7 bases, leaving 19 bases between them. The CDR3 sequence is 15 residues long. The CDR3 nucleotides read TGTGCCAGCAGCCCCGAGGGGGGAGTTGGGAATGAGCAGTTCTTC. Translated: CASSPEGGVGNEQFF.

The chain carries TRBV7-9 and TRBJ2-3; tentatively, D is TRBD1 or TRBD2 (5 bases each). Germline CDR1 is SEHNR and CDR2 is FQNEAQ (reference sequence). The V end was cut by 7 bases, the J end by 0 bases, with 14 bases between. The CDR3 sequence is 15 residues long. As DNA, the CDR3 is TGTGCCAGCACCCAGGGACCATCTAGCACAGATACGCAGTATTTT. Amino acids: CASTQGPSSTDTQYF.

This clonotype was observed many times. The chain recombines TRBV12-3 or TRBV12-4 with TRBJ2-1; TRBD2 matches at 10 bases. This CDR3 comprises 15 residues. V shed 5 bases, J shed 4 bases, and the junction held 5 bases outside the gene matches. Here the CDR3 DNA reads TGTGCCAGCAGTATACTAGCGGGATTGTACAATGAGCAGTTCTTC. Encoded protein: CASSILAGLYNEQFF.

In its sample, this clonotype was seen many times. CDR3 nucleotide sequence: TGTGCCAGCACTCTTCGGGGGGCGGGAGGGTCGTGGAATGAGCAGTTCTTC. Translating it yields CASTLRGAGGSWNEQFF. The chain is built from TRBV12-3 or TRBV12-4 and TRBJ2-1, with 9 bases aligning to TRBD2. This CDR3 comprises 17 residues. The V gene end was trimmed by 7 bases and the J gene end by 7 bases; junction bases not matched to a gene: 17.

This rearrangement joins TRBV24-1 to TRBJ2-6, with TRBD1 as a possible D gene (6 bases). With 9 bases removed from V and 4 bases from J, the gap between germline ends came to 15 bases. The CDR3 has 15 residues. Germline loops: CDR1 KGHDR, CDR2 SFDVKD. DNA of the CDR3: TGTGCCACCGAGGACAGAACGCCCGGGGCCAACGTCCTGACTTTC. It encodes CATEDRTPGANVLTF.

CDR3 amino acids: CASSLVGSGNSYNEQFF. Written as DNA, the CDR3 is TGTGCCAGCAGCTTGGTAGGGAGCGGGAATTCCTACAATGAGCAGTTCTTC. The chain joins TRBV5-8 to TRBJ2-1, with TRBD2 matching 7 bases. Unmatched junction bases numbered 7, after V lost 0 bases and J lost 1 base. The CDR3 has 17 residues. Germline V lookup: CDR1 SGHTS, CDR2 YDEGEE. The whole variable domain, remainder taken from reference TRBV5-8 and TRBJ2-1, is EAGVTQSPTHLIKTRGQQATLRCSPISGHTSVYWYQQALGLGLQFLLWYDEGEERNRGNFPPRFSGRQFPNYSSELNVNALELEDSALYLCASSLVGSGNSYNEQFFGPGTRLTVL.

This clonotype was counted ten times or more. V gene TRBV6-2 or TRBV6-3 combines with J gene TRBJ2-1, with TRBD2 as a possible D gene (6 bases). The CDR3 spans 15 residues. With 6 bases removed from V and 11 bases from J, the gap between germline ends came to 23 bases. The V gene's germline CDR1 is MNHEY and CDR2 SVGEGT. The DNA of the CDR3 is TGTGCCAGCAGCTCCCGGATAGCGGAGGTTACGCAGCAGTTCTTC. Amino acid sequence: CASSSRIAEVTQQFF.

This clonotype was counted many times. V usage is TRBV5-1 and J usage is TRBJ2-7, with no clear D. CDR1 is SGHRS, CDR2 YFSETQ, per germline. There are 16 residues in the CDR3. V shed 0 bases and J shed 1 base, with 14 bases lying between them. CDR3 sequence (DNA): TGCGCCAGCAGCTTGGGTACGGCAGGCTCATCCTACGAGCAGTACGTC. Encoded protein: CASSLGTAGSSYEQYV.

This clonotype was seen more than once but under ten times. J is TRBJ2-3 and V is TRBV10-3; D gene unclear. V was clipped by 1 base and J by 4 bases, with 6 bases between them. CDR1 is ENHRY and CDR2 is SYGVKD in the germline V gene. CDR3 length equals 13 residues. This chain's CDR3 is CAISELNPDTQYF. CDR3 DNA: TGTGCCATCAGTGAGTTAAACCCAGATACGCAGTATTTT.

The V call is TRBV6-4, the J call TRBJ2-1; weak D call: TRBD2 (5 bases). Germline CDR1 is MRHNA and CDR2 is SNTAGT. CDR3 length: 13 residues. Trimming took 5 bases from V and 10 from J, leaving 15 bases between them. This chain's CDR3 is CASSLSWKREQFF. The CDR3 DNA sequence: TGTGCCAGCAGTCTGTCCTGGAAGCGGGAGCAGTTCTTC.

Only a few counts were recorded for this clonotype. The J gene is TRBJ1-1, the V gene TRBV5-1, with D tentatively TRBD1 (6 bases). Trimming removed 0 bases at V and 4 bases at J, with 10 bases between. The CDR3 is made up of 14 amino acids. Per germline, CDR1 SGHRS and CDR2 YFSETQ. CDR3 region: CASSLEVGGTEAFF. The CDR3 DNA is TGCGCCAGCAGCTTGGAGGTAGGGGGCACTGAAGCTTTCTTT.

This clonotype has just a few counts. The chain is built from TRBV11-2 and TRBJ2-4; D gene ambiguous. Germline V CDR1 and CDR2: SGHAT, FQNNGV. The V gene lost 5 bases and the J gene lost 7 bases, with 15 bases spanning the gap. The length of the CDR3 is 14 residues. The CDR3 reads CASSPFAAKNIQYF. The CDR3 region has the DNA TGTGCCAGCAGCCCTTTCGCCGCGAAGAACATTCAGTACTTC.

The CDR3 sequence: CASSESSSEQYV. DNA of the CDR3: TGCGCCAGCAGTGAGTCCAGTTCCGAGCAGTACGTC. The chain has TRBV10-2 and TRBJ2-7; unclear D gene. Germline CDR1 WSHSY, CDR2 SAAADI. The germline V and J ends were trimmed by 0 bases and 6 bases, with 6 bases remaining between them. CDR3 length equals 12 residues.

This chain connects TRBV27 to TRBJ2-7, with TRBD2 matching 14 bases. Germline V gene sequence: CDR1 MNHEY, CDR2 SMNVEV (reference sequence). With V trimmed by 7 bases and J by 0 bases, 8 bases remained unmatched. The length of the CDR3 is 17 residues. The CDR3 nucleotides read TGTGCCAGCATGACTAGCGGGAGGGCCGGGATCTCCTACGAGCAGTACTTC. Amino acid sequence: CASMTSGRAGISYEQYF.

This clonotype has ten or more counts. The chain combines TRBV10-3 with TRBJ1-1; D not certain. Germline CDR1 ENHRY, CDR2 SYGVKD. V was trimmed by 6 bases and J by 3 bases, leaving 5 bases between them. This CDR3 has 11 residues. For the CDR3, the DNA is TGTGCCATCAGGGGGTACACTGAAGCTTTCTTT. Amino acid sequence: CAIRGYTEAFF.

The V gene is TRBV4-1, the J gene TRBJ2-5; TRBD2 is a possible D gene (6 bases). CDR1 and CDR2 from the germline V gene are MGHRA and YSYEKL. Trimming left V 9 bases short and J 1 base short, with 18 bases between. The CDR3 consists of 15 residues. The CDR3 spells CARSTGGMPQETQYF. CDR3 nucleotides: TGCGCCAGAAGCACCGGAGGGATGCCCCAAGAGACCCAGTACTTC.

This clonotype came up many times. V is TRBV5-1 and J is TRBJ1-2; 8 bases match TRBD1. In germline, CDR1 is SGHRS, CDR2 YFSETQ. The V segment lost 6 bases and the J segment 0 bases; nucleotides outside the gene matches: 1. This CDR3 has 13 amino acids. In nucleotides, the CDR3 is TGCGCCAGCACGGACAGGGCTAACTATGGCTACACCTTC. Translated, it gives CASTDRANYGYTF.

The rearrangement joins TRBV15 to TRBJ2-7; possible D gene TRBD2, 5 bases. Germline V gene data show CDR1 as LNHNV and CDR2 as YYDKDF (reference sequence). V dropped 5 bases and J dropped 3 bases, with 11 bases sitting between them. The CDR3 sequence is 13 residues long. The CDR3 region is CATSSGLNYEQYV. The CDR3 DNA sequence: TGTGCCACCAGCTCTGGACTTAACTACGAGCAGTACGTC.

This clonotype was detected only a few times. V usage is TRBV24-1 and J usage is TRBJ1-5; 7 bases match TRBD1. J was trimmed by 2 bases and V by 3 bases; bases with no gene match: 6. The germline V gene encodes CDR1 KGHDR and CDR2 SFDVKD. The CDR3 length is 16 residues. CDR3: CATSDTGTVGNQPQHF. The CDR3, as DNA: TGTGCCACCAGTGATACCGGGACAGTGGGCAATCAGCCCCAGCATTTT.

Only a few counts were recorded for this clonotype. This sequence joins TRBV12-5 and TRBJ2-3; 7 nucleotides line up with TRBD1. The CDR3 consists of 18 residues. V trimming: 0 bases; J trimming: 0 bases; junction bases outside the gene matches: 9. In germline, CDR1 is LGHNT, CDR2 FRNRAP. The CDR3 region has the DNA TGTGCTAGTGGTTTGGTACTGGGACAGCGAGCTAGCACAGATACGCAGTATTTT. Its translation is CASGLVLGQRASTDTQYF.

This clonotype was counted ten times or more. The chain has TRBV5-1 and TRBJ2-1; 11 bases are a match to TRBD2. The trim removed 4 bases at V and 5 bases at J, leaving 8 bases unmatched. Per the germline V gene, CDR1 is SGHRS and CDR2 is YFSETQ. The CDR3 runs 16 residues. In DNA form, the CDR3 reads TGCGCCAGCAGCACCCTGACTAGCGGGGATAACAATGAGCAGTTCTTC. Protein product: CASSTLTSGDNNEQFF.

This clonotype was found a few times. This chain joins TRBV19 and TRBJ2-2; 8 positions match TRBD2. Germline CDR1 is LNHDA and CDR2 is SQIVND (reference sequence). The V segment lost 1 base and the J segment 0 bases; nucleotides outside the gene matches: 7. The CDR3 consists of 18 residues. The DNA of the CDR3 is TGTGCCAGTAGTATAGGGCTACTAGCGGCCGCGAACACCGGGGAGCTGTTTTTT. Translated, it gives CASSIGLLAAANTGELFF. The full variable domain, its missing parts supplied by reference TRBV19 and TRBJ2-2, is DGGITQSPKYLFRKEGQNVTLSCEQNLNHDAMYWYRQDPGQGLRLIYYSQIVNDFQKGDIAEGYSVSREKKESFPLTVTSAQKNPTAFYLCASSIGLLAAANTGELFFGEGSRLTVL.

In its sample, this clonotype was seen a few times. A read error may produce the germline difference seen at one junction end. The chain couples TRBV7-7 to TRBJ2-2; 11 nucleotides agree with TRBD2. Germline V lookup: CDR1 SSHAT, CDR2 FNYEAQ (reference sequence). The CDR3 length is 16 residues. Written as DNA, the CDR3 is TGTGCTAGCAGCTTGAGACTAGCGGGATCCACCGGGGAGCTGTTTTTT. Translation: CASSLRLAGSTGELFF.

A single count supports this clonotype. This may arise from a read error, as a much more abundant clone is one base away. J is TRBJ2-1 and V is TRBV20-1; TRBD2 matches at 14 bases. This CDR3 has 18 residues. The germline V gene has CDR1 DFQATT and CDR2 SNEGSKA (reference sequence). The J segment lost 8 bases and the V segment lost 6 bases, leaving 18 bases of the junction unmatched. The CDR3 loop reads CSASPGLAGEHWRHEQFF. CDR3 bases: TGCAGTGCCTCTCCGGGACTAGCGGGAGAACACTGGCGGCATGAGCAGTTCTTC.

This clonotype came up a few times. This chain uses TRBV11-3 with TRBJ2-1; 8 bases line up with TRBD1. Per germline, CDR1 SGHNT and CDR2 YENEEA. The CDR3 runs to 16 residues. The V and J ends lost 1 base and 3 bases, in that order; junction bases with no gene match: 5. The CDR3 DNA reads TGTGCCAGCAGCTTAGTCAGACAGGGGAGCTACAATGAGCAGTTCTTC. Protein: CASSLVRQGSYNEQFF.

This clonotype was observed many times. CDR3 sequence reads: CSVEPKSYNEQFF. The CDR3 DNA follows: TGCAGCGTTGAGCCAAAATCCTACAATGAGCAGTTCTTC. This chain connects TRBV29-1 to TRBJ2-1; D unresolved. V was shortened by 3 bases and J by 1 base, with 7 bases between the two germline ends. The CDR3 spans 13 residues. Germline V gene sequence: CDR1 SQVTM, CDR2 ANQGSEA.

CDR3 residues: CSALSSGSHNEQFF. The CDR3 nucleotides are TGCAGTGCTCTCTCTAGCGGGAGTCACAATGAGCAGTTCTTC. This chain uses TRBV20-1 with TRBJ2-1, with 10 bases identical to TRBD2. Trimming removed 5 bases from V and 5 bases from J; junction bases left unmatched: 6. This CDR3 is built from 14 residues. Germline V gene data show CDR1 as DFQATT and CDR2 as SNEGSKA (reference sequence).

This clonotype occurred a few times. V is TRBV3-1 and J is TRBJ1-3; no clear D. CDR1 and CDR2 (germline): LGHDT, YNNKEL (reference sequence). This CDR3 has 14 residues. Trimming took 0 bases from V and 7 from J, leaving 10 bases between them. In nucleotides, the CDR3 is TGTGCCAGCAGCCAAGATCCCCACGGCAACACCATATATTTT. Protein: CASSQDPHGNTIYF.

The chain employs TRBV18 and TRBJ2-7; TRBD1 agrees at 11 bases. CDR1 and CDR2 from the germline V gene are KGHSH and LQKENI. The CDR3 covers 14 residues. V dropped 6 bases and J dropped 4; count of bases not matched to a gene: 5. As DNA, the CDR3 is TGTGCCAGCTCTGCCGGGACAGGGGGGTACGAGCAGTACTTC. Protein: CASSAGTGGYEQYF.